Sequencing of this TCR beta chain was carried out in a study of cytomegalovirus exposure and HLA in healthy donors. The PCR made use of 60 Vbeta and 13 Jbeta primers. Profiled with immunoSEQ multiplex PCR; TCRdb holds only in-frame clones, not every one. The data hold roughly 150,000 clones, with about two thirds observed a single time. Nominally healthy donors provided the samples, though records likely missed some immune exposures. V lost 6 bases and J 2 bases, leaving 6 bases between the germline ends. The CDR3 loop spans 12 amino acids. Germline V CDR1 and CDR2: MDHEN, SYDVKM. Study-level results: Reported results showed that the classifier diagnosed cytomegalovirus status with high specificity and sensitivity. A later analysis, which compared TCR beta chains of equal frequency, found the HLA-associated ones more clonally expanded. The authors later found most CMV-associated TCR beta chains appeared HLA-restricted.

On this clone: Its antigen is not identified.

The specimen sequenced was PBMCs. The V call is TRBV28, the J call TRBJ2-3; perhaps TRBD2 as D (5 bases). The TCR sequence derives from a man between 25 and 39 years old in good health and CMV-seropositive. In DNA form, the CDR3 reads TGTGCCAGCAGCGGGGACACAGATACGCAGTATTTT. It yields the protein CASSGDTDTQYF.